A single sample gave rise to the 30 T cell receptor beta chains below, sequenced in a study of chemoradiotherapy in HPV16-positive cancers. This table comes from immunoSEQ multiplex PCR, and its TCRdb copy is limited to in-frame clones, with some not included. The sample consists of about 68,000 clones, roughly 90% of them appearing once. Sequenced here: blood, sampled from a patient who underwent chemoradiotherapy. The origin of the receptors is a human donor with HPV-associated anogenital cancer.

This sequence joins TRBV10-2 and TRBJ2-5, with TRBD1 identical over 7 bases. Germline CDR1 WSHSY, CDR2 SAAADI. There are 13 residues in the CDR3. The V segment lost 7 bases and the J segment 5 bases; nucleotides outside the gene matches: 7. Written as DNA, the CDR3 is TGCGCCAGCACCGAAGGGACAGTCGAGACCCAGTACTTC. Translated: CASTEGTVETQYF.

The CDR3 spells CASIRFEGVGGNTIYF. The CDR3 nucleotides are TGTGCCAGCATACGATTCGAAGGCGTCGGTGGAAACACCATATATTTT. V and J are TRBV28 and TRBJ1-3, with unresolved D. V was shortened by 7 bases and J by 3 bases, with 19 bases between the two germline ends. The CDR3 sequence is 16 residues long. CDR1 is MDHEN, CDR2 SYDVKM, per germline.

The V call is TRBV11-2, the J call TRBJ2-6; D unresolved. CDR3 length: 15 residues. CDR1 and CDR2 (germline): SGHAT, FQNNGV. V was clipped by 3 bases and J by 0 bases, with 6 bases between them. Here the CDR3 DNA reads TGTGCCAGCAGCTTTGGAAGCTCTGGGGCCAACGTCCTGACTTTC. Amino acid sequence: CASSFGSSGANVLTF.

The V call is TRBV5-4, the J call TRBJ2-5; 7 nucleotides line up with TRBD1. Germline assignment: CDR1 SGHNT and CDR2 YYREEE (reference sequence). The CDR3 spans 15 residues. V shed 0 bases and J 1 base; nucleotides not matched to a gene: 3. CDR3 DNA: TGTGCCAGCAGCTTGGACCCAGGGGGCCAAGAGACCCAGTACTTC. Its protein is CASSLDPGGQETQYF.

The J gene is TRBJ1-2, the V gene TRBV5-1; 7 bases fit TRBD1. Looked up from germline, CDR1 is SGHRS and CDR2 is YFSETQ. After removal of 0 bases from V and 6 bases from J, the junction contained 11 bases not matched to a gene. This CDR3 has 16 residues. CDR3 residues: CASSLGSTEGGHGYTF. The CDR3 region has the DNA TGCGCCAGCAGCTTGGGTTCAACGGAAGGGGGCCATGGCTACACCTTC.

The chain carries TRBV6-5 and TRBJ1-1; 8 positions agree with TRBD1. The V and J ends lost 8 bases and 4 bases, in that order; junction bases with no gene match: 3. Germline CDR1 and CDR2: MNHEY and SVGAGI. The CDR3 loop spans 12 amino acids. CDR3 sequence (DNA): TGTGCCAGCTCGGACAGGGTCACTGAAGCTTTCTTT. It translates to CASSDRVTEAFF.

This clone showed up just a few times. This chain uses TRBV5-4 with TRBJ1-6; D not resolved. The V and J ends lost 0 bases and 8 bases respectively, with 6 bases between them. Germline CDR1 SGHNT, CDR2 YYREEE (reference sequence). The CDR3 consists of 13 residues. CDR3 DNA: TGTGCCAGCAGCTTGGATAGATATTCACCCCTCCACTTT. Protein product: CASSLDRYSPLHF. Drawing the rest from reference TRBV5-4 and TRBJ1-6, the complete variable domain is ETGVTQSPTHLIKTRGQQVTLRCSSQSGHNTVSWYQQALGQGPQFIFQYYREEENGRGNFPPRFSGLQFPNYSSELNVNALELDDSALYLCASSLDRYSPLHFGNGTRLTVT.

The chain is built from TRBV7-2 and TRBJ2-7, with TRBD1 identical over 8 bases. The CDR3 runs to 17 residues. From germline, CDR1 is SGHTA and CDR2 FQGNSA. J was trimmed by 3 bases and V by 4 bases; bases with no gene match: 14. The CDR3, as DNA: TGTGCCAGCAGCTCCAGGGGTGGTCAGGGGGCGCGCTACGAGCAGTACTTC. Encoded protein: CASSSRGGQGARYEQYF.

This rearrangement joins TRBV2 to TRBJ1-3, with D maybe TRBD1 (5 bases). Between the trimmed V and J ends, which lost 8 bases and 4 bases, there was a span of 18 bases. Germline V gene lookup returns CDR1 SNHLY and CDR2 FYNNEI. The CDR3 spans 15 residues. The DNA of the CDR3 is TGTGCCAGCGGGGGGGGAGGCCGTTCCGGAAACACCATATATTTT. This translates into CASGGGGRSGNTIYF. The full variable domain, rest sourced from reference TRBV2 and TRBJ1-3, is EPEVTQTPSHQVTQMGQEVILRCVPISNHLYFYWYRQILGQKVEFLVSFYNNEISEKSEIFDDQFSVERPDGSNFTLKIRSTKLEDSAMYFCASGGGGRSGNTIYFGEGSWLTVV.

The rearrangement uses TRBV19 and TRBJ1-5; D ambiguous. The CDR3 has 15 residues. V was pared by 6 bases and J by 0 bases, with 12 bases between. The germline V gene has CDR1 LNHDA and CDR2 SQIVND (reference sequence). The CDR3 sequence: CASSVATYSNQPQHF. CDR3 DNA: TGTGCCAGTAGCGTAGCGACTTATAGCAATCAGCCCCAGCATTTT.

V is TRBV15 and J is TRBJ1-5; D call uncertain. Germline loops: CDR1 LNHNV, CDR2 YYDKDF (reference sequence). V was clipped by 0 bases and J by 0 bases, with 15 bases between them. The CDR3 runs 18 residues. The CDR3 sequence is CATSRDHPESHSNQPQHF. The CDR3, as DNA: TGTGCCACCAGCAGAGATCATCCGGAATCGCATAGCAATCAGCCCCAGCATTTT.

The V and J genes are TRBV30 and TRBJ1-5, with 8 bases lining up with TRBD1. Germline loops: CDR1 GTSNPN, CDR2 SVGIG (reference sequence). V shed 2 bases and J 2 bases; nucleotides not matched to a gene: 2. CDR3 length: 14 amino acids. The CDR3: CAWSMTGGNQPQHF. The DNA of the CDR3 is TGTGCCTGGAGTATGACAGGGGGCAATCAGCCCCAGCATTTT. Together with reference TRBV30 and TRBJ1-5, the CDR3 gives the full variable domain: SQTIHQWPATLVQPVGSPLSLECTVEGTSNPNLYWYRQAAGRGLQLLFYSVGIGQISSEVPQNLSASRPQDRQFILSSKKLLLSDSGFYLCAWSMTGGNQPQHFGDGTRLSIL.

V and J are TRBV7-9 and TRBJ2-1, with 7 positions matching TRBD2. CDR1 is SEHNR, CDR2 FQNEAQ, per germline (reference sequence). The trim removed 2 bases at V and 6 bases at J, leaving 13 bases unmatched. This CDR3 comprises 17 residues. In nucleotides, the CDR3 is TGTGCCAGCAGCTTAAGGGCCGTCGCGGGAGCGAGCAATGAGCAGTTCTTC. This codes for CASSLRAVAGASNEQFF.

The chain carries TRBV6-1 and TRBJ2-3, with 8 positions matching TRBD2. The J segment lost 2 bases and the V segment lost 8 bases, leaving 6 bases of the junction unmatched. The CDR3 runs 14 residues. The germline CDR1 and CDR2 sequences are MNHNS and SASEGT. CDR3 DNA sequence: TGTGCCAGCTCGGGAGGGAGATACACAGATACGCAGTATTTT. It translates to CASSGGRYTDTQYF.

The J gene is TRBJ1-2, the V gene TRBV19, with 9 positions matching TRBD1. The germline V gene encodes CDR1 LNHDA and CDR2 SQIVND (reference sequence). This CDR3 is 15 amino acids long. Unmatched junction bases numbered 3, after V lost 1 base and J lost 3 bases. CDR3 in amino acids: CASSIADRGDYGYTF. Written as DNA, the CDR3 is TGTGCCAGTAGTATAGCCGACAGGGGGGACTATGGCTACACCTTC.

The CDR3 nucleotides are TGTGCCAGCAGCACGTTTAACAGGGGAGGGCTGTTTTTT. It codes for CASSTFNRGGLFF. The rearrangement links TRBV5-6 to TRBJ1-4, with 7 bases that match TRBD1. This CDR3 has 13 amino acids. Germline assignment: CDR1 SGHDT and CDR2 YYEEEE. The ends lost 4 bases at V and 14 bases at J; junction bases unmatched: 11.

This clone was recorded only once. CDR3 in DNA: TGTGCCAGCCGAGGTTATGCTGAGCAGTTCTTC. This sequence encodes CASRGYAEQFF. The chain employs TRBV2 and TRBJ2-1, with no clear D. This CDR3 spans 11 amino acids. Trimming shortened V by 8 bases and J by 9 bases, and 11 bases separated the two germline ends. Germline V gene lookup returns CDR1 SNHLY and CDR2 FYNNEI.

This chain joins TRBV19 and TRBJ2-3, with D perhaps being TRBD1 or TRBD2 (5 bases each). CDR3 size: 14 residues. Germline loops: CDR1 LNHDA, CDR2 SQIVND (reference sequence). V was clipped by 7 bases and J by 3 bases, with 14 bases between them. The CDR3 sequence is CASNEGRETDTQYF. In DNA form, the CDR3 reads TGTGCCAGTAATGAGGGCAGGGAAACAGATACGCAGTATTTT.

The chain employs TRBV11-2 and TRBJ2-3; TRBD1 is a possible D gene (5 bases). From germline, CDR1 is SGHAT and CDR2 FQNNGV. The V end lost 1 base, the J end lost 2 bases, and 19 bases lay between the germline ends. The CDR3 has 18 amino acids. The DNA for the CDR3 is TGTGCCAGCAGCTTAGGGTCTGGGTTCATGGGGCCCACAGATACGCAGTATTTT. Residues: CASSLGSGFMGPTDTQYF.

This chain links TRBV27 with TRBJ2-7; 11 nucleotides agree with TRBD2. V shed 5 bases and J 4 bases; nucleotides not matched to a gene: 1. Germline-derived CDR1 and CDR2 are MNHEY and SMNVEV (reference sequence). CDR3 length: 13 amino acids. This CDR3 is CASSLAGGYEQYF. CDR3 nucleotide sequence: TGTGCCAGCAGTCTAGCGGGAGGTTACGAGCAGTACTTC.

The V call is TRBV5-4, the J call TRBJ2-3; D gene uncertain. The CDR3 contains 14 residues. Trimming shortened V by 0 bases and J by 4 bases, and 9 bases separated the two germline ends. Germline V CDR1 and CDR2: SGHNT, YYREEE (reference sequence). The CDR3 sequence is CASSLEGIPDTQYF. The DNA of the CDR3 is TGTGCCAGCAGCTTGGAGGGTATCCCAGATACGCAGTATTTT.

The rearrangement links TRBV6-1 to TRBJ1-2, with a possible D match to TRBD1 (5 bases). This CDR3 is 13 amino acids long. V lost 5 bases, J lost 8 bases, and 15 bases lay in between. The V gene's germline CDR1 is MNHNS and CDR2 SASEGT. This chain's CDR3 is CASSFQWGEGYTF. The DNA for the CDR3 is TGTGCCAGCAGTTTCCAATGGGGGGAAGGCTACACCTTC.

This chain uses TRBV4-1 with TRBJ1-3, with no clear D. The CDR3 consists of 19 residues. The V and J ends lost 0 bases and 0 bases respectively, with 18 bases between them. From germline, CDR1 is MGHRA and CDR2 YSYEKL. CDR3 loop: CASSQEPSRLLPSGNTIYF. The CDR3 DNA sequence: TGCGCCAGCAGCCAAGAACCCAGTCGTCTGTTACCCTCTGGAAACACCATATATTTT.

The genes are TRBV7-2 and TRBJ2-1, with 12 bases identical to TRBD2. The germline V gene has CDR1 SGHTA and CDR2 FQGNSA. Trimming at V came to 5 bases and at J to 7 bases, leaving 6 bases not matched to a gene. CDR3 length: 15 residues. CDR3 DNA sequence: TGTGCCAGCAGCCCTAGCGGGGGGGCACGAAATGAGCAGTTCTTC. This encodes CASSPSGGARNEQFF.

The rearrangement links TRBV4-1 to TRBJ1-2, with D uncertain. The V end lost 1 base, the J end lost 4 bases, and 19 bases lay between the germline ends. Germline V gene lookup returns CDR1 MGHRA and CDR2 YSYEKL. This CDR3 comprises 17 residues. Written as DNA, the CDR3 is TGCGCCAGCAGCCAAGTAGGGAAGGGCCCAATGGGCTATGGCTACACCTTC. Encoded protein: CASSQVGKGPMGYGYTF.

The chain uses TRBV10-2 and TRBJ1-2; D is possibly TRBD1 (6 bases). CDR1 and CDR2 (germline): WSHSY, SAAADI. This CDR3 has 14 amino acids. V lost 6 bases, J lost 4 bases, and 15 bases lay in between. CDR3 sequence: CASRPLTGPYGYTF. The CDR3 nucleotides read TGCGCCAGCAGACCACTGACAGGCCCCTATGGCTACACCTTC.

This chain joins TRBV19 and TRBJ1-6, with 9 bases matching TRBD1. Germline CDR1 reads LNHDA; CDR2 reads SQIVND (reference sequence). The CDR3 is 14 amino acids. V lost 5 bases, J lost 9 bases, and 5 bases stayed unmatched. CDR3 in DNA: TGTGCCAGTAGTCCGACAGGGGGGGGTTCACCCCTCCACTTT. Amino acids: CASSPTGGGSPLHF.

This chain links TRBV19 with TRBJ1-2, with D unresolved. Germline V gene sequence: CDR1 LNHDA, CDR2 SQIVND (reference sequence). The CDR3 has 16 residues. Trimming cost V 6 bases and J 4 bases, with 21 bases left between them. The CDR3 loop reads CASRYGRTRHSYGYTF. The CDR3 coding sequence is TGTGCCAGTAGGTATGGCCGAACACGTCATAGCTATGGCTACACCTTC.

V is TRBV19 and J is TRBJ1-3; D is possibly TRBD1 (5 bases). The germline V gene has CDR1 LNHDA and CDR2 SQIVND (reference sequence). The CDR3 runs to 15 residues. The ends were cut back, 3 bases at V and 1 base at J, with 10 bases in the middle. DNA for the CDR3: TGTGCCAGTAGTATCGGACATCGGTCTGGAAACACCATATATTTT. Translated: CASSIGHRSGNTIYF.

This chain links TRBV20-1 with TRBJ1-2; TRBD1 might be the D (6 bases). V lost 1 base and J 14 bases, leaving 11 bases between the germline ends. This CDR3 comprises 10 residues. Germline CDR1 and CDR2: DFQATT and SNEGSKA (reference sequence). The chain's CDR3 is CSARGSGETF. CDR3 nucleotide sequence: TGCAGTGCTAGAGGATCAGGGGAAACCTTC.